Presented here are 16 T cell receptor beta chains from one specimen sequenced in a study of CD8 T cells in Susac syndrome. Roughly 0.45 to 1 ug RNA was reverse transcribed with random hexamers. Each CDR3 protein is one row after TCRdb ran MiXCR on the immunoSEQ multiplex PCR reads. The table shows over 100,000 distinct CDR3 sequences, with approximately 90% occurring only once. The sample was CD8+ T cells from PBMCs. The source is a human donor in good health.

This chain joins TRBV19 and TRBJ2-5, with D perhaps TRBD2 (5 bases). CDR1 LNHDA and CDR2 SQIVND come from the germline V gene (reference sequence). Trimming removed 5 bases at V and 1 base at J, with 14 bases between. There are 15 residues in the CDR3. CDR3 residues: CASSPELVAQETQYF. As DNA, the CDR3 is TGTGCCAGTAGTCCGGAACTAGTTGCCCAAGAGACCCAGTACTTC.

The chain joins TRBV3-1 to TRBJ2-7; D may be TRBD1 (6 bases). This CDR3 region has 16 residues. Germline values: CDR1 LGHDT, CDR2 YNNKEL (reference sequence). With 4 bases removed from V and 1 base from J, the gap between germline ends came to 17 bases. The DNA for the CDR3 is TGTGCCAGCAGCCCGACCCCAGGGGCCAATTCCTACGAGCAGTACTTC. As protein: CASSPTPGANSYEQYF.

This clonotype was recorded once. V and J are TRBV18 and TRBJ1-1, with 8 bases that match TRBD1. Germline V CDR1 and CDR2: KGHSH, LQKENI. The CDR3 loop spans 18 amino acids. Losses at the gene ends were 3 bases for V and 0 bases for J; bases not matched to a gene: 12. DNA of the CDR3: TGTGCCAGCTCACCTTATACAGGGACAGGAGGAATGAACACTGAAGCTTTCTTT. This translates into CASSPYTGTGGMNTEAFF.

The CDR3 bases are TGTGCCAGCAGCTCCCGGACAGGGACTTACGGCTACACCTTC. Translation gives CASSSRTGTYGYTF. The V gene is TRBV5-5, the J gene TRBJ1-2; 8 bases are shared with TRBD1. This CDR3 is 14 amino acids long. V shed 3 bases, J shed 8 bases, and the junction held 9 bases outside the gene matches. Germline V gene data show CDR1 as SGHKS and CDR2 as YYEKEE (reference sequence).

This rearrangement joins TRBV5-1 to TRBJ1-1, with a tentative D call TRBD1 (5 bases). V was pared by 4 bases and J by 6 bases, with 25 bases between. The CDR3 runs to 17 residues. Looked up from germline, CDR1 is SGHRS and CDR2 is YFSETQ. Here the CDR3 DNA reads TGCGCCAGCAGCCCCCGAAATACCCCCGGGCTGGGGCCTGAAGCTTTCTTT. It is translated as CASSPRNTPGLGPEAFF. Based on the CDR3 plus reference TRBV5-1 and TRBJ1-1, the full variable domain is KAGVTQTPRYLIKTRGQQVTLSCSPISGHRSVSWYQQTPGQGLQFLFEYFSETQRNKGNFPGRFSGRQFSNSRSEMNVSTLELGDSALYLCASSPRNTPGLGPEAFFGQGTRLTVV.

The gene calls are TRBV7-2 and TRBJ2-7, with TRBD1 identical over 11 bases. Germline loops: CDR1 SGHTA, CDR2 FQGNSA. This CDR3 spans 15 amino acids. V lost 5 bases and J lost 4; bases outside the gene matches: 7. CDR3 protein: CASSDWTGGVYEQYF. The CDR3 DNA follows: TGTGCCAGCAGCGACTGGACAGGGGGCGTATACGAGCAGTACTTC.

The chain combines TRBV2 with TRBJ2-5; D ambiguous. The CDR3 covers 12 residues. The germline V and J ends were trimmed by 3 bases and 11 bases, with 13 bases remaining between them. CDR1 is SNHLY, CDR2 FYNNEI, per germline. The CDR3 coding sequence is TGTGCCAGCAGTGAGAACACGCAGTCTCAGTACTTC. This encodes CASSENTQSQYF.

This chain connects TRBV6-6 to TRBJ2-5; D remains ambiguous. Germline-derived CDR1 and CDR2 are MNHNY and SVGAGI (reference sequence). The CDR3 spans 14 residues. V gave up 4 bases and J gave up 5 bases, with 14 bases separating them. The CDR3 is CASSSVLVMETQYF. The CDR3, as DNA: TGTGCCAGCAGTTCCGTGCTAGTTATGGAGACCCAGTACTTC.

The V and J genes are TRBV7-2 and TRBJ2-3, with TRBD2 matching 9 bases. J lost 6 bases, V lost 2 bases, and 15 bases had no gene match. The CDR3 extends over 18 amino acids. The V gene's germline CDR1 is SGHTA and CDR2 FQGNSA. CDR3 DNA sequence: TGTGCCAGCAGCTTAACGATAGCGGGGGCCTCGGGATTGGATACGCAGTATTTT. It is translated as CASSLTIAGASGLDTQYF. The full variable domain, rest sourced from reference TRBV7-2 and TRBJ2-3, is GAGVSQSPSNKVTEKGKDVELRCDPISGHTALYWYRQSLGQGLEFLIYFQGNSAPDKSGLPSDRFSAERTGGSVSTLTIQRTQQEDSAVYLCASSLTIAGASGLDTQYFGPGTRLTVL.

DNA for the CDR3: TGTGCCAGCAGTTTCCAGGGAAACACTGAAGCTTTCTTT. Translated, it gives CASSFQGNTEAFF. The J gene is TRBJ1-1, the V gene TRBV12-3 or TRBV12-4; a weak D match, TRBD1 (5 bases). Trimming removed 3 bases from V and 2 bases from J, with 7 bases in between. This CDR3 is 13 amino acids long.

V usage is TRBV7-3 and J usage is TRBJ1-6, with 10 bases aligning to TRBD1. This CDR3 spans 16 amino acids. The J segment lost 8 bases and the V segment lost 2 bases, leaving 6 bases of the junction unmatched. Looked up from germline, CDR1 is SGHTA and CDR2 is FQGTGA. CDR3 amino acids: CASSLGSGTGDSPLHF. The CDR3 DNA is TGTGCCAGCAGCTTAGGGAGTGGGACAGGGGATTCACCCCTCCACTTT.

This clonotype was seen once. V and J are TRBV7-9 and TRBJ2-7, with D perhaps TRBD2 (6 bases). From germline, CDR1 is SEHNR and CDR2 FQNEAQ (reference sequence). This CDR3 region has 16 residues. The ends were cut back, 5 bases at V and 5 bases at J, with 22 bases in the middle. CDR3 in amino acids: CASSEDGGPDLDEQYF. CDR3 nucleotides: TGTGCCAGCAGCGAAGACGGAGGGCCGGATCTCGACGAGCAGTACTTC.

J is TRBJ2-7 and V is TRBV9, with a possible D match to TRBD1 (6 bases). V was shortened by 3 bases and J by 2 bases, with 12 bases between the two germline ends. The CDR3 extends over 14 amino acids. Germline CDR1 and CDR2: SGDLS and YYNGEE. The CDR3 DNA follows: TGTGCCAGCAGCGCCGGACAGAGTCCCTACGAGCAGTACTTC. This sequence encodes CASSAGQSPYEQYF.

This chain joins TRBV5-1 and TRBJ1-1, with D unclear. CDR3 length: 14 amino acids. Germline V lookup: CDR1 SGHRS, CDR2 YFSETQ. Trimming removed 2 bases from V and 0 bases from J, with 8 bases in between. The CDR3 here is CASSLLVMNTEAFF. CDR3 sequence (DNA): TGCGCCAGCAGCTTATTGGTCATGAACACTGAAGCTTTCTTT.

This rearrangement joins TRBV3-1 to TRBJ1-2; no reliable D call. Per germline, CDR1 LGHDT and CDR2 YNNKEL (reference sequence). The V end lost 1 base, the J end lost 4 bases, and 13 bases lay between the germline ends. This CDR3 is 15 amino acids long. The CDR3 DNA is TGTGCCAGCAGCCAAGTCCTTTCCAGTTTCTATGGCTACACCTTC. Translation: CASSQVLSSFYGYTF. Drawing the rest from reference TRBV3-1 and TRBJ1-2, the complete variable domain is DTAVSQTPKYLVTQMGNDKSIKCEQNLGHDTMYWYKQDSKKFLKIMFSYNNKELIINETVPNRFSPKSPDKAHLNLHINSLELGDSAVYFCASSQVLSSFYGYTFGSGTRLTVV.

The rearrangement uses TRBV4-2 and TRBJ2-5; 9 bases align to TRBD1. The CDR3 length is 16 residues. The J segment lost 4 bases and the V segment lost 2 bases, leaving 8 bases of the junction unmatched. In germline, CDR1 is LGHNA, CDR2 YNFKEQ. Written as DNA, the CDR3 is TGTGCCAGCAGCCAAACCGACAGGGGGAGGCCAGAGACCCAGTACTTC. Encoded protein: CASSQTDRGRPETQYF.